This T cell receptor beta chain comes out of a study of blood T cells in healthy people across ages. It was with a sample-barcoded 5' primer and a J-beta primer mix that a second PCR of roughly 7 to 11 cycles was run. TCRdb passed the 5' RACE reads through MiXCR, listing each CDR3 protein once. The table lists fewer than 900,000 distinct CDR3 sequences, about 52% of them singletons. This CDR3 region has 20 residues. Trimming removed 5 bases from V and 1 base from J; junction bases left unmatched: 18. The V gene is TRBV12-3 or TRBV12-4, the J gene TRBJ2-4; 9 nucleotides agree with TRBD2. This TCR was recovered from a woman aged 55-69 years in good health. Sequencing input: blood. CDR3: CASSTRRREGLVSAKNIQYF. The CDR3 DNA reads TGTGCCAGCAGTACCCGAAGGCGGGAGGGCCTGGTGTCGGCCAAAAACATTCAGTACTTC.